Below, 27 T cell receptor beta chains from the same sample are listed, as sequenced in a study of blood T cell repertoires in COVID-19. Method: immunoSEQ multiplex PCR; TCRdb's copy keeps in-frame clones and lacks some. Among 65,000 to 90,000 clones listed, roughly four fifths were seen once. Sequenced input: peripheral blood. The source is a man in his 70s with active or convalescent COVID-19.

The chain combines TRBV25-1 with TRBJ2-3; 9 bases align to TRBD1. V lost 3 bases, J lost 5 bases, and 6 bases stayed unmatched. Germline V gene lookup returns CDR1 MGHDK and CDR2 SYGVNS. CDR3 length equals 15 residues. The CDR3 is CASSDRDRVRDTQYF. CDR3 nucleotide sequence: TGTGCCAGCAGTGACCGGGACAGGGTAAGAGATACGCAGTATTTT.

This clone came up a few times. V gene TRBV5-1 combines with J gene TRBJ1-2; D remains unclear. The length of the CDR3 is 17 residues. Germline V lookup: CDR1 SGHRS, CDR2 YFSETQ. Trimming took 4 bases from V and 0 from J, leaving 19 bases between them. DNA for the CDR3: TGCGCCAGCAGCATGGCGGGTTTTGCGGCGACTAACTATGGCTACACCTTC. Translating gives CASSMAGFAATNYGYTF.

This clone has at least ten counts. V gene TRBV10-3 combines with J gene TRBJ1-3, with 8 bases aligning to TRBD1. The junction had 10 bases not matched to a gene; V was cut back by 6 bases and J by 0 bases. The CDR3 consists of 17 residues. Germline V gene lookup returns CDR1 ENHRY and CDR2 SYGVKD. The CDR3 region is CAIRSVGQASSGNTIYF. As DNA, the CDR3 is TGTGCCATCAGGAGCGTGGGACAGGCTAGCTCTGGAAACACCATATATTTT.

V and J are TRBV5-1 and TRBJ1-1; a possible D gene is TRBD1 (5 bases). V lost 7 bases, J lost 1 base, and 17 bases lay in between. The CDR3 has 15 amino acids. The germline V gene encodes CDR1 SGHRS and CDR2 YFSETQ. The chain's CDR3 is CASSWQGGENTEAFF. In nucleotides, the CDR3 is TGCGCCAGCTCATGGCAGGGCGGGGAGAACACTGAAGCTTTCTTT.

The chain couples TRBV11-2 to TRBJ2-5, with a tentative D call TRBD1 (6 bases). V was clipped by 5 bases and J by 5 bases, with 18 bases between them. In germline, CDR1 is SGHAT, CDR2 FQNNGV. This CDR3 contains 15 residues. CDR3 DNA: TGTGCCAGCAGCCGAGAACGGACAGCATTTGAGACCCAGTACTTC. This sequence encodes CASSRERTAFETQYF.

In DNA form, the CDR3 reads TGTGCCAGCAGCTTCAGGGGGCCGAATGAGCAGTTCTTC. This codes for CASSFRGPNEQFF. The chain recombines TRBV5-4 with TRBJ2-1; 8 nucleotides agree with TRBD1. J gave up 7 bases and V 2 bases, and 2 bases lay outside the gene matches. Germline V CDR1 and CDR2: SGHNT, YYREEE (reference sequence). The CDR3 runs to 13 residues.

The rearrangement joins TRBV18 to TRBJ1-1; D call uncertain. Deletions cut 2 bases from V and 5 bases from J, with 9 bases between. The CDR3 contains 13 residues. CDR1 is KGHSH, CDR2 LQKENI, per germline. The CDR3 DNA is TGTGCCAGCTCACCAACCGGGAAAACTGAAGCTTTCTTT. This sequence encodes CASSPTGKTEAFF.

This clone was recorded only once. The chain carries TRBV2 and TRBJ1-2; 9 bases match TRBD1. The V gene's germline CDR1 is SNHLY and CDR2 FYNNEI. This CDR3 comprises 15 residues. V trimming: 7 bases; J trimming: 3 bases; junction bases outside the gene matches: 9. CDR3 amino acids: CASNLGQGNDYGYTF. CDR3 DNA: TGTGCCAGCAACCTAGGACAGGGGAACGACTATGGCTACACCTTC.

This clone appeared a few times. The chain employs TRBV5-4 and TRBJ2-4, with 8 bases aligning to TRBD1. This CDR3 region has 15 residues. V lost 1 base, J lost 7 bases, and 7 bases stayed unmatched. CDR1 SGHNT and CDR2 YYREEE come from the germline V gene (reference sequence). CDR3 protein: CASSLYGRGRNIQYF. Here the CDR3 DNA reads TGTGCCAGCAGCTTGTACGGCAGGGGGCGCAACATTCAGTACTTC.

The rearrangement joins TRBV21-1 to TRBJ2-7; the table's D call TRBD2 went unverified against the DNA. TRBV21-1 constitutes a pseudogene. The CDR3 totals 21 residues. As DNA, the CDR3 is TGTGCCAGCTCTGTTGGTGCTCCACTGATGTCCCCCACGGTGTCATTCTACGAGCAGTACTTC. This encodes CASSVGAPLMSPTVSFYEQYF.

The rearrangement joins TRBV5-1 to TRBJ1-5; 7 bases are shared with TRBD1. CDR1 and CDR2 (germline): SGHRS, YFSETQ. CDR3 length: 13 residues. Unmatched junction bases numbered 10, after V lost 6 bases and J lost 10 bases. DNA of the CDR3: TGCGCCAGCACCCGACAGGGCCCACAACCCCAGCATTTT. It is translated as CASTRQGPQPQHF.

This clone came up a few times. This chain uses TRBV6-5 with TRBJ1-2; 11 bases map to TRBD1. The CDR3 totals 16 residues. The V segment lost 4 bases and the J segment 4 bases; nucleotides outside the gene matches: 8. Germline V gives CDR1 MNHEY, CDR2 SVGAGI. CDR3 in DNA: TGTGCCAGCAGTTTCCTACGGACAGGGGGCGGCTATGGCTACACCTTC. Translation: CASSFLRTGGGYGYTF.

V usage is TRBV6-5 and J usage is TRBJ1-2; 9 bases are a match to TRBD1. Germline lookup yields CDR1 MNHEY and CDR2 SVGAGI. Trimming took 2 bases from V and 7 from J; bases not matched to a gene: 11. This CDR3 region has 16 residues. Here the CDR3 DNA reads TGTGCCAGCAGTTACACAACGGGACAGGGCGGTCTTGGCTACACCTTC. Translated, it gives CASSYTTGQGGLGYTF.

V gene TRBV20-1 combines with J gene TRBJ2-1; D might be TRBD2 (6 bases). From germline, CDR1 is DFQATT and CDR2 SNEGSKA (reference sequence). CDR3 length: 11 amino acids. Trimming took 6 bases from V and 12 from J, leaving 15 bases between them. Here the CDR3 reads CSAGTQAGQFF. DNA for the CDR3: TGCAGTGCCGGCACCCAAGCGGGGCAGTTCTTC.

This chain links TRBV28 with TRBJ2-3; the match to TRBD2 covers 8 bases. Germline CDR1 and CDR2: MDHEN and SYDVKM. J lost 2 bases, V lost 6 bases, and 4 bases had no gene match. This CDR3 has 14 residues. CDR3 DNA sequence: TGTGCCAGCAGCCACGGGAGGGACACAGATACGCAGTATTTT. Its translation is CASSHGRDTDTQYF. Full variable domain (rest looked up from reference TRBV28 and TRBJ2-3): DVKVTQSSRYLVKRTGEKVFLECVQDMDHENMFWYRQDPGLGLRLIYFSYDVKMKEKGDIPEGYSVSREKKERFSLILESASTNQTSMYLCASSHGRDTDTQYFGPGTRLTVL.

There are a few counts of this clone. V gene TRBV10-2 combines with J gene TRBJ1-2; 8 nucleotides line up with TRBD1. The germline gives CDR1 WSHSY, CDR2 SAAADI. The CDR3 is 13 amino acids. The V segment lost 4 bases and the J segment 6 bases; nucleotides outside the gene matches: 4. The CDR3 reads CASSGQGMDGYTF. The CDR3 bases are TGCGCCAGCAGTGGACAGGGGATGGATGGCTACACCTTC.

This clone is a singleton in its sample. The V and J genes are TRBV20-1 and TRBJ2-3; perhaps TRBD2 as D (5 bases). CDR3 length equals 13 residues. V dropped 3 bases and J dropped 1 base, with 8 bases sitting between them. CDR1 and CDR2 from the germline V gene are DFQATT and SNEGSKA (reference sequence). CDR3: CSASTGGTDTQYF. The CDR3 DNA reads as TGCAGTGCTAGTACCGGGGGCACAGATACGCAGTATTTT.

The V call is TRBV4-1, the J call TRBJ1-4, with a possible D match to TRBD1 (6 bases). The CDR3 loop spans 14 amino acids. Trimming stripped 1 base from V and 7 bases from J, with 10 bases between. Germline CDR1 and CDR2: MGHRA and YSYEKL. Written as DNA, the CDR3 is TGCGCCAGCAGCCAAGGATCAGGGGTTGAAAAACTGTTTTTT. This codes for CASSQGSGVEKLFF.

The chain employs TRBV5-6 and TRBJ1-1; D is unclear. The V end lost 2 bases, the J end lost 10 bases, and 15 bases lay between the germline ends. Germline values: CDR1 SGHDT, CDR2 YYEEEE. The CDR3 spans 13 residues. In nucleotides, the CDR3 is TGTGCCAGCAGCTTACGACTGGAGAACCGAGCTTTCTTT. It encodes CASSLRLENRAFF. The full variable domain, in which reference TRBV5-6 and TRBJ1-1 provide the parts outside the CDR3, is DAGVTQSPTHLIKTRGQQVTLRCSPKSGHDTVSWYQQALGQGPQFIFQYYEEEERQRGNFPDRFSGHQFPNYSSELNVNALLLGDSALYLCASSLRLENRAFFGQGTRLTVV.

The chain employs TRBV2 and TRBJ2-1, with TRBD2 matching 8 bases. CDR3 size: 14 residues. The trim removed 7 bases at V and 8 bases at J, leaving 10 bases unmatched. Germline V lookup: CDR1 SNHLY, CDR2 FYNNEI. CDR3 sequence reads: CASTPGLELDEQFF. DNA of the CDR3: TGTGCCAGCACCCCGGGACTAGAGCTGGATGAGCAGTTCTTC.

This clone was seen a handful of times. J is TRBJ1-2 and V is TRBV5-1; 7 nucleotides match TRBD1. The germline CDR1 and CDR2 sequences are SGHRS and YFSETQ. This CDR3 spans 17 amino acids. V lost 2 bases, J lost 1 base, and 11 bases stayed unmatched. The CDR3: CASSFETGSRDNYGYTF. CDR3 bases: TGCGCCAGCAGCTTCGAGACAGGGAGTAGGGATAACTATGGCTACACCTTC.

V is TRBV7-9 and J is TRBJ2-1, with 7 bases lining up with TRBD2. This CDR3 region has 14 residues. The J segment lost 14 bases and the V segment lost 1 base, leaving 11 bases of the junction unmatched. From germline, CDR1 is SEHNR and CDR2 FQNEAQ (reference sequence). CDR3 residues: CASSLVGGSDVEFF. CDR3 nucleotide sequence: TGTGCCAGCAGCTTAGTGGGGGGGAGTGACGTGGAGTTCTTC.

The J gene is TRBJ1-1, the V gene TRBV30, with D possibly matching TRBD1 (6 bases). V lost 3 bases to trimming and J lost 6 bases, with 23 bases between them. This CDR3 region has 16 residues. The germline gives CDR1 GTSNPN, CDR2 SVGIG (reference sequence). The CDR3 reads CAWRIQGAVTRAEAFF. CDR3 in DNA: TGTGCCTGGAGGATACAGGGAGCCGTAACTAGGGCTGAAGCTTTCTTT.

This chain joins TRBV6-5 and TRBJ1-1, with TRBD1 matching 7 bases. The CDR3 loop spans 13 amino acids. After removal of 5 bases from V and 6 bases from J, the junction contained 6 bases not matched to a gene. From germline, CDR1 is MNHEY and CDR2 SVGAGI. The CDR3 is CASSPRQGAEAFF. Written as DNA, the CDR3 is TGTGCCAGCAGTCCCCGACAGGGCGCTGAAGCTTTCTTT.

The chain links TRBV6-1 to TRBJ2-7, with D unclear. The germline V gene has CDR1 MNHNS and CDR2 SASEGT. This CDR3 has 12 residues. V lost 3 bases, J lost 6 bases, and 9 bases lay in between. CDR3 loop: CASSDPYSEQYF. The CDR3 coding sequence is TGTGCCAGCAGTGATCCTTATTCCGAGCAGTACTTC.

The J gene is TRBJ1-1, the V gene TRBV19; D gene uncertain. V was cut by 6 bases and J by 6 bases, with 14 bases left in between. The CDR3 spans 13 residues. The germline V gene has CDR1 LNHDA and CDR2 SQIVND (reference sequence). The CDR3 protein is CASSYFLRAEAFF. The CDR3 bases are TGTGCCAGTAGCTATTTTCTGCGGGCTGAAGCTTTCTTT.

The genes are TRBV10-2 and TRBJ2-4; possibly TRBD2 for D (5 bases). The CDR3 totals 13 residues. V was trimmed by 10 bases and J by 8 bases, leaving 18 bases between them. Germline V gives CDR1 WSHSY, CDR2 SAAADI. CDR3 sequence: CATFPGSGHIQYF. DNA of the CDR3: TGCGCCACCTTCCCGGGGTCTGGCCACATTCAGTACTTC.